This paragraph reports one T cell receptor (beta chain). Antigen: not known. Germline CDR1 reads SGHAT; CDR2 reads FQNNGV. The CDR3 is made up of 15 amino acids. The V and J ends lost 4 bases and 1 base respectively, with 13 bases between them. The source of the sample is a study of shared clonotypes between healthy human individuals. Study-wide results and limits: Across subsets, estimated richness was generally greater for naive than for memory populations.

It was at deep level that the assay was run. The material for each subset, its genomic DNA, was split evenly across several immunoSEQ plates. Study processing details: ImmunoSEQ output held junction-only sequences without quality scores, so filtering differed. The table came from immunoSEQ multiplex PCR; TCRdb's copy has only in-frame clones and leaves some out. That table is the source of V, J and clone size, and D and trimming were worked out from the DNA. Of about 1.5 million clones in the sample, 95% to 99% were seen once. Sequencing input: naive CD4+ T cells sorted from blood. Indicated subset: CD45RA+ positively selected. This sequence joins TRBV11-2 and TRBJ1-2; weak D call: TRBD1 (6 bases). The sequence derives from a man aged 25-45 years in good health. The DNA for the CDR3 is TGTGCCAGCAGCTCGTTACAGGGATTTAACTATGGCTACACCTTC. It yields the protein CASSSLQGFNYGYTF. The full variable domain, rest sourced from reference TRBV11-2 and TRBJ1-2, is EAGVAQSPRYKIIEKRQSVAFWCNPISGHATLYWYQQILGQGPKLLIQFQNNGVVDDSQLPKDRFSAERLKGVDSTLKIQPAKLEDSAVYLCASSSLQGFNYGYTFGSGTRLTVV.